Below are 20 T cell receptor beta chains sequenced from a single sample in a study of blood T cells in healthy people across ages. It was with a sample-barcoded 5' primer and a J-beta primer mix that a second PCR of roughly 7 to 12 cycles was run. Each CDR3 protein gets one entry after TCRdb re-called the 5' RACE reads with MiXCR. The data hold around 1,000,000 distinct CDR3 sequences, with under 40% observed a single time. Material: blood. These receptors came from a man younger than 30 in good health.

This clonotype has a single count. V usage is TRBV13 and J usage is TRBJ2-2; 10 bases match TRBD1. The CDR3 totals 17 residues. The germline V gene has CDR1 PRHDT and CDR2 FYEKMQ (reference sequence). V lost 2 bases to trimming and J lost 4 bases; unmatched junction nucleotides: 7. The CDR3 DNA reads TGTGCCAGCAGCTTATACCGGGACAGGGGATTCACCGGGGAGCTGTTTTTT. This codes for CASSLYRDRGFTGELFF.

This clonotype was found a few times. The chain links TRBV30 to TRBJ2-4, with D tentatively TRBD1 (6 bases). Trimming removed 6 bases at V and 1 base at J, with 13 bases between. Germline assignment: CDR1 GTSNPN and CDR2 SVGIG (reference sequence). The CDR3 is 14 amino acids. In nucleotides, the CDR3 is TGTGCCTGCCAGGGGCAGGGGGCCAAAAACATTCAGTACTTC. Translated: CACQGQGAKNIQYF.

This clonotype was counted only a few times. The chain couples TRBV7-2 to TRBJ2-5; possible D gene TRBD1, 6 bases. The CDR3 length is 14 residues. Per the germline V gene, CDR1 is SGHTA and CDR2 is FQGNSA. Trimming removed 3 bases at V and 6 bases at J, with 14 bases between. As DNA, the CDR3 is TGTGCCAGCAGCTTCGACAGGCGGCAACAGACCCAGTACTTC. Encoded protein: CASSFDRRQQTQYF. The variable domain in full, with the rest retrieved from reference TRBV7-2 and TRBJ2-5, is GAGVSQSPSNKVTEKGKDVELRCDPISGHTALYWYRQSLGQGLEFLIYFQGNSAPDKSGLPSDRFSAERTGGSVSTLTIQRTQQEDSAVYLCASSFDRRQQTQYFGPGTRLLVL.

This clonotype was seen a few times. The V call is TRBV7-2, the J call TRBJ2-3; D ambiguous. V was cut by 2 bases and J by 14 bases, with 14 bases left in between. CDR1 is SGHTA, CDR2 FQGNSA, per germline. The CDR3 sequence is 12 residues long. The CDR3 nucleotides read TGTGCCAGCAGCTTATATAGTGGGAAAAGGTATTTT. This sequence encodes CASSLYSGKRYF. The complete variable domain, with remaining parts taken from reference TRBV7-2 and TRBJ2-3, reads GAGVSQSPSNKVTEKGKDVELRCDPISGHTALYWYRQSLGQGLEFLIYFQGNSAPDKSGLPSDRFSAERTGGSVSTLTIQRTQQEDSAVYLCASSLYSGKRYFGPGTRLTVL.

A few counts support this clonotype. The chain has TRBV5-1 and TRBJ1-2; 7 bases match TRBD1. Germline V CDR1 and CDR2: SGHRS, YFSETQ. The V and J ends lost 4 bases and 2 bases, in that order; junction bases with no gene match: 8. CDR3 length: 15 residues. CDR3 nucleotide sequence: TGCGCCAGCAGCACCGGACAGGAACTCAACTATGGCTACACCTTC. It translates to CASSTGQELNYGYTF.

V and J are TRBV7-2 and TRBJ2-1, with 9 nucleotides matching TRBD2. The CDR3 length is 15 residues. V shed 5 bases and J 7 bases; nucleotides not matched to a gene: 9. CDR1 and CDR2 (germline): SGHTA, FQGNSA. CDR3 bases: TGTGCCAGCAGCAGCGTAGCGGGGGCTGGTAATGAGCAGTTCTTC. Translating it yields CASSSVAGAGNEQFF.

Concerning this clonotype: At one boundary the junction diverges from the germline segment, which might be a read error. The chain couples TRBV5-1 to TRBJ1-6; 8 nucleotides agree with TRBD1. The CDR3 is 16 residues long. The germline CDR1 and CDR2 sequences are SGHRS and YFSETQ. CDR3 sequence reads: CASSFVKQGDGSPPHF. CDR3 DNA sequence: TGCGCCAGCAGCTTCGTCAAACAGGGGGACGGTTCACCCCCCCACTTT.

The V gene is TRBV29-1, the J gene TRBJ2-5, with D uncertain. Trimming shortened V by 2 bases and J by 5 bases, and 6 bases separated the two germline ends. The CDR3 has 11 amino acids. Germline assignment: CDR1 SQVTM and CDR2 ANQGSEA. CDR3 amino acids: CSVEWLETQYF. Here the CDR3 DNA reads TGCAGCGTTGAATGGTTGGAGACCCAGTACTTC.

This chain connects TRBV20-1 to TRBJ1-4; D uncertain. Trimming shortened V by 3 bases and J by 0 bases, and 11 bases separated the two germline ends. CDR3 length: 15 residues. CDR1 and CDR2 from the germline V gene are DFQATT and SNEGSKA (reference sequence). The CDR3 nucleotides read TGCAGTGCTAGGACTATGGCCCCAACTAATGAAAAACTGTTTTTT. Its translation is CSARTMAPTNEKLFF.

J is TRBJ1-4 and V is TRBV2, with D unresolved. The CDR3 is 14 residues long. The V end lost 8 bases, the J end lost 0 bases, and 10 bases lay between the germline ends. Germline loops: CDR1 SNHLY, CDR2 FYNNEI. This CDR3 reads CASGSSTTNEKLFF. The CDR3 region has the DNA TGTGCCAGCGGGAGCTCTACAACTAATGAAAAACTGTTTTTT.

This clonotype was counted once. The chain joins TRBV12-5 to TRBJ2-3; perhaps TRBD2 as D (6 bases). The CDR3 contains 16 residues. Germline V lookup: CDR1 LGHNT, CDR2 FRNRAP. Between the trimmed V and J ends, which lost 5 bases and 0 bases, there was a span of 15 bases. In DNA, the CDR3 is TGTGCTAGTGGTCCAATGGTGGGGGGAAGCACAGATACGCAGTATTTT. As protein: CASGPMVGGSTDTQYF.

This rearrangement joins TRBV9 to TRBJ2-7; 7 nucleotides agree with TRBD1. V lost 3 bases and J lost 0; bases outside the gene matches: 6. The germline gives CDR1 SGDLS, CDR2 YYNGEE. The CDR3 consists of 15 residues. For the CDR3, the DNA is TGTGCCAGCAGCGCCCAGGGACAGTTCTCCTACGAGCAGTACTTC. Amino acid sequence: CASSAQGQFSYEQYF.

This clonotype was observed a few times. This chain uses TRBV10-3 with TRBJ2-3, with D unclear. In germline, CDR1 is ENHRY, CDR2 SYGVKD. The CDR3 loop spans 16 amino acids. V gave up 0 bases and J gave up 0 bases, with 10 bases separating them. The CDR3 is CAISESPVGSTDTQYF. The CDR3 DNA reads TGTGCCATCAGTGAGTCTCCGGTTGGTAGCACAGATACGCAGTATTTT.

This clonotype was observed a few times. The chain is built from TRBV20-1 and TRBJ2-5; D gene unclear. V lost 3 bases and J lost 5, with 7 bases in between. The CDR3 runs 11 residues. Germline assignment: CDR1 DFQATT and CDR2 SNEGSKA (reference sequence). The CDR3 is CSASSGETQYF. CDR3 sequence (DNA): TGCAGTGCTAGTTCGGGTGAGACCCAGTACTTC.

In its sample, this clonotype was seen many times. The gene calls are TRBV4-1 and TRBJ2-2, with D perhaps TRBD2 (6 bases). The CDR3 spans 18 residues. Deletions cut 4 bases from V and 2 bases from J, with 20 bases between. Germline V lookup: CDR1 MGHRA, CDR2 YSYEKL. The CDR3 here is CASSPPTGRGDNTGELFF. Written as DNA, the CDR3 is TGCGCCAGCAGCCCACCTACGGGGCGGGGTGATAACACCGGGGAGCTGTTTTTT.

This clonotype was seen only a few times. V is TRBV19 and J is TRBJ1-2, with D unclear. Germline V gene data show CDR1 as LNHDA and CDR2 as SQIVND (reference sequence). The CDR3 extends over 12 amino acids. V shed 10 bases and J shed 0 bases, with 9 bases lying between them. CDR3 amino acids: CATRLANYGYTF. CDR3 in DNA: TGTGCCACCCGGCTAGCTAACTATGGCTACACCTTC.

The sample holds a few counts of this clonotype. In DNA form, the CDR3 reads TGCAGTGCCAGACAGGGGGCCACTGAAGCTTTCTTT. Its protein product is CSARQGATEAFF. The genes are TRBV20-1 and TRBJ1-1, with 10 bases lining up with TRBD1. V lost 6 bases and J lost 4; bases outside the gene matches: 2. There are 12 residues in the CDR3. CDR1 and CDR2 from the germline V gene are DFQATT and SNEGSKA (reference sequence).

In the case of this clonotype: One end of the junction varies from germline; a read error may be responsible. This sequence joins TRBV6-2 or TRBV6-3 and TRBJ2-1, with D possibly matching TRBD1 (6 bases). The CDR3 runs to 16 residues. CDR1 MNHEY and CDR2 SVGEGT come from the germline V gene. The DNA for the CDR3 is TGTGCCAGCAGCCTATTAACAGGGCTCTTCTACGATGAGCAGTTCTTC. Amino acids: CASSLLTGLFYDEQFF.

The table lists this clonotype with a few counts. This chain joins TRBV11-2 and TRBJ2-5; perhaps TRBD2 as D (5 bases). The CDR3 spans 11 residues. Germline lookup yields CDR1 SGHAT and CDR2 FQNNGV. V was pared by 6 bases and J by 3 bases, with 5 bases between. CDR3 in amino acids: CASREEETQYF. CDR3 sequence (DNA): TGTGCCAGCAGGGAGGAAGAGACCCAGTACTTC. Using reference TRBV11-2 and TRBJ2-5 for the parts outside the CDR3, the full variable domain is EAGVAQSPRYKIIEKRQSVAFWCNPISGHATLYWYQQILGQGPKLLIQFQNNGVVDDSQLPKDRFSAERLKGVDSTLKIQPAKLEDSAVYLCASREEETQYFGPGTRLLVL.

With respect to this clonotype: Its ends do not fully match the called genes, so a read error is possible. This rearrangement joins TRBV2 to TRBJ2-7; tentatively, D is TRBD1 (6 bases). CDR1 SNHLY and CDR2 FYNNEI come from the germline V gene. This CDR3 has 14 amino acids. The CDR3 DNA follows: TGTGCCGGCAGGATGGACAGAGCGCAATACGAGCAGTACTTC. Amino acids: CAGRMDRAQYEQYF.